These 27 T cell receptor beta chains originate from one sample sequenced in a study of blood T cell repertoires in COVID-19. Using immunoSEQ multiplex PCR, the repertoire was profiled, and TCRdb retains in-frame clones only, with some absent. This table has 300,000 to 400,000 clones, about nine tenths appearing once. The sequencing sample was made of peripheral blood. The receptors here all came from a woman in her forties or fifties with COVID-19, enrolled during active disease.

The V gene is TRBV12-3 or TRBV12-4, the J gene TRBJ1-5; TRBD1 is a possible D gene (5 bases). V gave up 4 bases and J gave up 6 bases, with 7 bases separating them. The CDR3 is 12 amino acids. This CDR3 reads CASSSGFQPQHF. CDR3 DNA: TGTGCCAGCAGTTCAGGGTTTCAGCCCCAGCATTTT.

Turning to this clone: Different DNA sequences within this sample yield the same CDR3. V gene TRBV3-1 (or the pseudogene TRBV3-2) combines with J gene TRBJ2-3; 10 positions match TRBD2. Germline CDR1 reads LGHDT; CDR2 reads YNNKEL (reference sequence). J lost 0 bases, V lost 4 bases, and 4 bases had no gene match. CDR3 length: 16 residues. The CDR3 DNA is TGTGCCAGCAGCCGCCGGACTAGCGGTAGCACAGATACGCAGTATTTT. The encoded protein is CASSRRTSGSTDTQYF.

This clone has just one count. V usage is TRBV30 and J usage is TRBJ2-3, with D perhaps TRBD2 (5 bases). V was shortened by 4 bases and J by 9 bases, with 29 bases between the two germline ends. The CDR3 is made up of 17 amino acids. From germline, CDR1 is GTSNPN and CDR2 SVGIG (reference sequence). CDR3 sequence reads: CAWNGPPGPGGRPTQYF. The CDR3 coding sequence is TGTGCCTGGAATGGTCCACCGGGTCCCGGAGGCCGACCGACGCAGTATTTT.

This chain joins TRBV5-1 and TRBJ2-7; TRBD2 aligns across 14 bases. Trimming removed 0 bases from V and 5 bases from J; junction bases left unmatched: 1. Germline CDR1 is SGHRS and CDR2 is YFSETQ. The CDR3 has 15 amino acids. CDR3 DNA: TGCGCCAGCAGCTTGGGACTAGCGGGAGGGGACGAGCAGTACTTC. Encoded protein: CASSLGLAGGDEQYF.

The chain joins TRBV7-8 to TRBJ1-5; no clear D. The germline gives CDR1 SGHVS, CDR2 FQNEAQ. The length of the CDR3 is 14 residues. V lost 6 bases, J lost 6 bases, and 15 bases lay in between. CDR3 DNA: TGTGCCAGCAGAAAAATAGAGGGTGGTCAGCCCCAGCATTTT. Residues: CASRKIEGGQPQHF.

The chain joins TRBV24-1 to TRBJ2-3; 10 nucleotides agree with TRBD2. Germline CDR1 is KGHDR and CDR2 is SFDVKD. Unmatched junction bases numbered 10, after V lost 3 bases and J lost 5 bases. The CDR3 is made up of 17 amino acids. In nucleotides, the CDR3 is TGTGCCACCAGTGATGGCCCTAGCGGGAGCGACTTAGATACGCAGTATTTT. Protein: CATSDGPSGSDLDTQYF.

The chain joins TRBV29-1 to TRBJ2-7, with D perhaps matching TRBD1 (5 bases). The CDR3 sequence is 12 residues long. The germline V and J ends were trimmed by 2 bases and 3 bases, with 8 bases remaining between them. Germline V gene lookup returns CDR1 SQVTM and CDR2 ANQGSEA. Here the CDR3 DNA reads TGCAGCGTTGAACAGGGCAGCTACGAGCAGTACTTC. Its translation is CSVEQGSYEQYF.

The V call is TRBV28, the J call TRBJ1-1, with D maybe TRBD1 (5 bases). V lost 4 bases and J lost 4, with 25 bases in between. The CDR3 contains 18 residues. Germline CDR1 is MDHEN and CDR2 is SYDVKM. The CDR3 DNA follows: TGTGCCAGCAGTTCATTCCCCGAGCAGGGAGGATGGGCCACTGAAGCTTTCTTT. Its translation is CASSSFPEQGGWATEAFF.

The CDR3 DNA sequence: TGTGCCAGCAGCTCTACCGGGACAGGGGCAACTAATGAAAAACTGTTTTTT. Translation: CASSSTGTGATNEKLFF. The chain couples TRBV13 to TRBJ1-4; 10 nucleotides match TRBD1. Germline CDR1 and CDR2: PRHDT and FYEKMQ (reference sequence). CDR3 length: 17 amino acids. V shed 4 bases, J shed 0 bases, and the junction held 5 bases outside the gene matches.

The chain recombines TRBV29-1 with TRBJ2-3, with TRBD1 matching 11 bases. Looked up from germline, CDR1 is SQVTM and CDR2 is ANQGSEA. V was pared by 5 bases and J by 6 bases, with 7 bases of the junction left unmatched. This CDR3 is 14 amino acids long. The CDR3 protein is CSVTGTGGGDTQYF. The CDR3 DNA reads TGCAGCGTTACCGGGACAGGGGGAGGTGATACGCAGTATTTT.

The gene calls are TRBV19 and TRBJ1-1, with D perhaps TRBD1 (5 bases). Germline V CDR1 and CDR2: LNHDA, SQIVND (reference sequence). V lost 5 bases, J lost 2 bases, and 12 bases lay in between. This CDR3 comprises 14 residues. The CDR3 bases are TGTGCCAGTAGTCTGAGACAGATTAACACTGAAGCTTTCTTT. Protein product: CASSLRQINTEAFF.

J is TRBJ1-1 and V is TRBV6-5; 11 bases align to TRBD1. This CDR3 has 14 residues. Germline-derived CDR1 and CDR2 are MNHEY and SVGAGI. V gave up 6 bases and J gave up 5 bases; unmatched junction bases: 5. The CDR3 bases are TGTGCCAGCAGGGGACAGGGGGTATGGACTGAAGCTTTCTTT. Protein sequence: CASRGQGVWTEAFF.

As to this clone: At one end the junction does not follow the germline gene, possibly because of a read error. Here the CDR3 reads CATGDFNEQFF. CDR3 DNA: TGTGCCACCGGTGACTTCAATGAGCAGTTCTTC. The chain recombines TRBV24-1 with TRBJ2-1; D is ambiguous. The CDR3 extends over 11 amino acids. CDR1 is KGHDR, CDR2 SFDVKD, per germline.

V and J are TRBV14 and TRBJ2-2; TRBD2 agrees at 10 bases. Germline CDR1 is SGHDN and CDR2 is FVKESK. V shed 6 bases, J shed 5 bases, and the junction held 9 bases outside the gene matches. This CDR3 has 16 residues. As DNA, the CDR3 is TGTGCCAGCAGACCAAATAGCGGGAGGTTGACCGGGGAGCTGTTTTTT. Amino acid sequence: CASRPNSGRLTGELFF.

The rearrangement uses TRBV28 and TRBJ2-3; 7 bases are a match to TRBD1. The length of the CDR3 is 18 residues. V gave up 4 bases and J gave up 6 bases; unmatched junction bases: 19. Looked up from germline, CDR1 is MDHEN and CDR2 is SYDVKM. This CDR3 reads CASSYRQGWMTSRDTQYF. The DNA for the CDR3 is TGTGCCAGCAGTTACCGACAGGGATGGATGACATCACGCGATACGCAGTATTTT.

This sequence joins TRBV4-1 and TRBJ2-1, with 7 bases matching TRBD2. Germline V gene data show CDR1 as MGHRA and CDR2 as YSYEKL. The CDR3 has 15 amino acids. The V gene end was trimmed by 6 bases and the J gene end by 5 bases; junction bases not matched to a gene: 10. CDR3: CASRRAGVRNNEQFF. CDR3 coding DNA: TGCGCCAGCAGGCGGGCGGGAGTTAGAAACAATGAGCAGTTCTTC.

Only one count was recorded for this clone. The rearrangement joins TRBV18 to TRBJ1-4, with D perhaps TRBD1 (5 bases). CDR3 size: 15 residues. The germline V gene has CDR1 KGHSH and CDR2 LQKENI. Trimming pared 3 bases from V and 8 bases from J, leaving 16 bases between. The CDR3 nucleotides are TGTGCCAGCTCACCTCGGGGGGAACCCGGGGAAAAACTGTTTTTT. Its protein product is CASSPRGEPGEKLFF.

The chain recombines TRBV9 with TRBJ2-4, with a weak D call TRBD2 (5 bases). Trimming pared 4 bases from V and 0 bases from J, leaving 17 bases between. This CDR3 is built from 17 residues. Germline loops: CDR1 SGDLS, CDR2 YYNGEE. The CDR3 coding sequence is TGTGCCAGCAGCTCCACCCTTGAGGCGGGAGCCAAAAACATTCAGTACTTC. Amino acid sequence: CASSSTLEAGAKNIQYF.

This chain uses TRBV27 with TRBJ1-1; perhaps TRBD1 as D (6 bases). CDR1 and CDR2 from the germline V gene are MNHEY and SMNVEV (reference sequence). Between the trimmed V and J ends, which lost 7 bases and 3 bases, there was a span of 18 bases. The CDR3 loop spans 15 amino acids. The CDR3 nucleotides are TGTGCCAGCAACAATGAGGGGGGGCTGGACACTGAAGCTTTCTTT. This sequence encodes CASNNEGGLDTEAFF.

The rearrangement links TRBV5-4 to TRBJ1-1, with D perhaps matching TRBD1 (5 bases). CDR1 SGHNT and CDR2 YYREEE come from the germline V gene (reference sequence). This CDR3 is 15 amino acids long. With 4 bases removed from V and 0 bases from J, the gap between germline ends came to 13 bases. CDR3 DNA sequence: TGTGCCAGCAGCCCTACAGGAAACATGAACACTGAAGCTTTCTTT. Translated, it gives CASSPTGNMNTEAFF.

The J gene is TRBJ2-7, the V gene TRBV10-3; 9 positions agree with TRBD2. The length of the CDR3 is 20 residues. V shed 3 bases, J shed 1 base, and the junction held 19 bases outside the gene matches. Germline loops: CDR1 ENHRY, CDR2 SYGVKD. This chain's CDR3 is CAISDRQGRERLAESYEQYF. In DNA, the CDR3 is TGTGCCATCAGTGACCGACAAGGGAGGGAAAGACTAGCGGAATCCTACGAGCAGTACTTC.

The table lists this clone with a few counts. The rearrangement uses TRBV5-6 and TRBJ1-6; D is possibly TRBD1 (6 bases). The CDR3 has 15 amino acids. The germline V gene has CDR1 SGHDT and CDR2 YYEEEE. Trimming took off 2 bases at V and 14 bases at J, with 20 bases between the two ends. The CDR3 coding sequence is TGTGCCAGCAGCTTCAGTGGGCGGGGGGCCCACGCCCTCCACTTT. Translation: CASSFSGRGAHALHF.

The rearrangement links TRBV10-1 to TRBJ2-7, with 7 bases that match TRBD1. CDR1 and CDR2 from the germline V gene are WNHNN and SYGVQD (reference sequence). CDR3 size: 14 residues. Trimming cost V 3 bases and J 3 bases; bases outside gene matches: 5. The CDR3: CASSEEGARYEQYF. The CDR3 DNA reads TGCGCCAGCAGTGAAGAGGGGGCTCGCTACGAGCAGTACTTC.

There are a few counts of this clone. The rearrangement joins TRBV7-8 to TRBJ1-5, with TRBD1 matching over 7 bases. CDR1 is SGHVS and CDR2 is FQNEAQ in the germline V gene. The trim removed 1 base at V and 6 bases at J, leaving 6 bases unmatched. CDR3 length equals 15 residues. Written as DNA, the CDR3 is TGTGCCAGCAGCTTAGAGCGACAGGGCAGTCAGCCCCAGCATTTT. Translated: CASSLERQGSQPQHF.

This chain connects TRBV30 to TRBJ2-2, with a possible D match to TRBD1 (6 bases). The ends were cut back, 0 bases at V and 9 bases at J, with 11 bases in the middle. Per the germline V gene, CDR1 is GTSNPN and CDR2 is SVGIG (reference sequence). CDR3 length: 13 residues. CDR3 coding DNA: TGTGCCTGGAGTGTACAAGGGGACAGGGAGCTGTTTTTT. The encoded protein is CAWSVQGDRELFF.

This clone has a handful of counts. The chain couples TRBV30 to TRBJ2-7; 8 nucleotides match TRBD2. The CDR3 covers 14 residues. V was pared by 1 base and J by 4 bases, with 6 bases of the junction left unmatched. Germline values: CDR1 GTSNPN, CDR2 SVGIG (reference sequence). The chain's CDR3 is CAWSGASGLYEQYF. CDR3 bases: TGTGCCTGGAGTGGCGCTAGCGGGCTATACGAGCAGTACTTC.

This clone was found once. The chain couples TRBV18 to TRBJ1-2; maybe TRBD1 (5 bases). Germline CDR1 reads KGHSH; CDR2 reads LQKENI. V was pared by 6 bases and J by 11 bases, with 19 bases between. This CDR3 is built from 13 residues. In nucleotides, the CDR3 is TGTGCCAGCTCGCGGGACGGACTATGGTGGTACACCTTC. The encoded protein is CASSRDGLWWYTF.